The clone carrying this TCR beta chain showed up many times. The CDR3 has 14 amino acids. V was cut by 0 bases and J by 4 bases, with 7 bases left in between. Germline CDR1 and CDR2: SGHRS and YFSETQ. The data were taken from a study of neurological immune-mediated disorders. Noted time point: longitudinal time-point 2. TCRdb ran MiXCR on the 5' RACE reads and lists one entry per CDR3 protein. This table holds roughly 98,000 distinct CDR3 sequences, about 13% found once. The sequenced sample was PBMCs. The sequence was collected from a female donor with HTLV-1-associated myelopathy (HAM/TSP). V usage is TRBV5-1 and J usage is TRBJ2-2; tentatively, D is TRBD1 (6 bases). CDR3 loop: CASSLGQATGELFF. CDR3 nucleotide sequence: TGCGCCAGCAGCTTGGGACAGGCCACCGGGGAGCTGTTTTTT.